This TCR beta chain is from a study of CD8 T cells in Susac syndrome. Random hexamers primed reverse transcription of about 0.45 to 1 ug RNA. TCRdb independently ran MiXCR on the immunoSEQ multiplex PCR reads; one entry per CDR3 protein. The sample has roughly 140,000 distinct CDR3 sequences, 95% seen once. Whole-study findings and limits: Individuals included in the TCR sequencing and HLA analysis were acknowledged by the study to be relatively few in number.

CDR3 size: 16 residues. V shed 5 bases and J 7 bases; nucleotides not matched to a gene: 11. Germline CDR1 reads MNHEY; CDR2 reads SMNVEV (reference sequence). As concerns this clonotype: Its antigen is still unknown.

Through negative isolation, CD4+ and CD8+ T cells were obtained, while TEMRA cells were enriched using FACS. What was sequenced was CD4+ T cells from PBMCs. The receptor's source is a human donor with Susac syndrome. The rearrangement links TRBV27 to TRBJ1-4; TRBD1 aligns across 9 bases. In DNA, the CDR3 is TGTGCCAGCAGTCCGCTGCCGGGACAGGGAGGTGAAAAACTGTTTTTT. Its protein is CASSPLPGQGGEKLFF. Full variable domain (remainder filled in from reference TRBV27 and TRBJ1-4): EAQVTQNPRYLITVTGKKLTVTCSQNMNHEYMSWYRQDPGLGLRQIYYSMNVEVTDKGDVPEGYKVSRKEKRNFPLILESPSPNQTSLYFCASSPLPGQGGEKLFFGSGTQLSVL.